Described below is a single T cell receptor (beta chain) sequence and its context. V lost 3 bases to trimming and J lost 3 bases; unmatched junction nucleotides: 5. The CDR3 contains 14 residues. Germline V CDR1 and CDR2: MDHEN, SYDVKM. This specimen belongs to a study of T cell changes during pregnancy in multiple sclerosis. TCRdb's copy holds only in-frame clones and misses some; the assay was immunoSEQ multiplex PCR. Here the sample spans about 40,000 clones, approximately 91% being singletons. This receptor was identified in a female donor in good health, enrolled as a control in a pregnancy study. V gene TRBV28 combines with J gene TRBJ2-7, with 7 bases aligning to TRBD2. The sequenced sample was CD4+ T cells from peripheral blood mononuclear cells, obtained in the third trimester of pregnancy. The CDR3 coding sequence is TGTGCCAGCAGTTTTGGAGGCGGGAGCTACGAGCAGTACTTC. This sequence encodes CASSFGGGSYEQYF. The whole variable domain, filled in from reference TRBV28 and TRBJ2-7, reads DVKVTQSSRYLVKRTGEKVFLECVQDMDHENMFWYRQDPGLGLRLIYFSYDVKMKEKGDIPEGYSVSREKKERFSLILESASTNQTSMYLCASSFGGGSYEQYFGPGTRLTVT.